Presented here are 2 T cell receptor beta chains from one specimen sequenced in a study of CD8 T cells in ankylosing spondylitis. One entry per CDR3 protein, called by TCRdb with MiXCR from the 5' RACE reads. The table records about 220,000 distinct CDR3 sequences, about 10% of them present only once. The specimen was blood, either unsorted or a sorted T cell fraction (not recorded which). The receptors derive from a male donor with ankylosing spondylitis or in good health (not recorded which).

This clonotype was found many times. The chain has TRBV15 and TRBJ2-1; TRBD1 aligns across 10 bases. Germline V gene sequence: CDR1 LNHNV, CDR2 YYDKDF (reference sequence). The CDR3 has 16 residues. The V gene end was trimmed by 3 bases and the J gene end by 1 base; junction bases not matched to a gene: 3. The CDR3 nucleotides read TGTGCCACCAGCAGGGGACAGGGGAAATCCTACAATGAGCAGTTCTTC. It is translated as CATSRGQGKSYNEQFF. Variable domain in full (rest from reference TRBV15 and TRBJ2-1): DAMVIQNPRYQVTQFGKPVTLSCSQTLNHNVMYWYQQKSSQAPKLLFHYYDKDFNNEADTPDNFQSRRPNTSFCFLDIRSPGLGDTAMYLCATSRGQGKSYNEQFFGPGTRLTVL.

There are a few counts of this clonotype. The chain carries TRBV7-3 and TRBJ1-5; D remains unclear. V gave up 2 bases and J gave up 3 bases, with 5 bases separating them. The length of the CDR3 is 13 residues. Germline assignment: CDR1 SGHTA and CDR2 FQGTGA. The CDR3 region is CASSLLHNQPQHF. For the CDR3, the DNA is TGTGCCAGCAGCTTACTCCACAATCAGCCCCAGCATTTT.